This entry concerns a single TCR beta chain. The antigen this receptor binds is unknown. The sample holds no much larger clone one base away, and base qualities are not on file. The data are from a study of shared clonotypes between healthy human individuals (dated by TCRdb to 2018 to 2021). Concerning the study at large: The cohort comprised a couple of women and a few men aged 18 to 49 years. Leukapheresis yielded between about 0.94 and 10 billion PBMCs per donor. To estimate repertoire size and how much clonotypes are shared between individuals, the study performed deep sequencing of blood TCR repertoires from five healthy adults. Different laboratories and diverse techniques were used to prepare libraries and sequence TCR repertoires, to increase sequencing depth and limit assay-specific biases. The paper as a whole reports these results and caveats: Sampling was limited to blood, and TCR repertoires in tissue likely differ from TCR repertoires in blood. Based on pairwise subsampling, the degree of clonotype sharing among donors was expected to be affected by sequencing depth. The genetic and exposure-history diversity represented was limited by the small number of donors.

Using the deep immunoSEQ assay, TCR CDR3 regions were amplified from genomic DNA by multiplex PCR. Extracted genomic DNA from each cell subset was distributed evenly across all wells of several immunoSEQ 96-well plates, and each plate was treated as a replicate. Each replicate PCR for unsorted PBMC received about 300 ng genomic DNA, equal to 25,000 to 35,000 T cell genomes. Ten immunoSEQ deep assay plates were used to sequence unsorted PBMC genomic DNA. The purified libraries were quantified using a Qubit 3.0 fluorometer, sized with a Bioanalyzer 2100, and then quantified again using the KAPA Library Quantification kit. Each immunoSEQ 96-well plate was sequenced on its own single-read 150-cycle Illumina NextSeq 550 flow cell. Under the source paper's analysis protocol: The immunoSEQ output contained only junctional sequences without quality scores, so filtering could not match that applied to full-length reads. To assign V/J genes and CDR3, sequences were annotated using PyIR, a Python wrapper for IgBLAST v1.9, with IMGT germline references. Reads were filtered out if the reads had weak V/J assignments (E-value above 1e-6), no CDR3, stop codons, out-of-frame junctions, or ambiguous translated residues. A V3J clonotype was defined by an identical inferred V gene, J gene, and CDR3 amino acid sequence. Percentage overlap between repertoires was computed as shared unique clonotypes divided by the size of the smaller repertoire. Repertoire richness was assessed with RTK rarefaction, the Chao1 estimator, and Recon v2.1 estimates of unobserved clonotypes. TCRdb re-hosts the immuneACCESS table, in-frame sequences only. Its copies lack some clones; in the studies checked, an unresolved V gene accounts for under half of them, and the cause for the rest is not known. The V and J calls and clone size are taken from that table; D and trimming were inferred from the DNA. For this sample the table gives more than 450,000 clones, of which 70% to 80% were detected only once. Of the sample, under 15% is held by the ten largest clones.

The CDR3 runs 15 residues from the cysteine to the phenylalanine. Only CDR3 DNA remains: 45 bases, in frame from the first base. CDR1 and CDR2, looked up from the germline V gene, are SGHRS and YFSETQ. V was cut back by 2 bases and J by 0 bases, leaving a gap of 9 bases between them. Donors were healthy HIV-negative adults with no recently reported acute infections or vaccinations. Every donor was a Caucasian adult residing in Nashville, Tennessee, USA. For unsorted samples, approximately 89 million PBMCs were counted, and genomic DNA was extracted using the QIAamp DNA Blood Mini kit. Blood was collected by leukapheresis, and PBMCs were isolated by Ficoll-Histopaque density gradient centrifugation and then cryopreserved in liquid nitrogen vapor phase.

The receptor was isolated from a woman between 40 and 55 years old in good health. Some clones in this sample may be carry-over from other donors' samples. The receptor chain draws on TRBV5-1 and TRBJ2-1, with no confident D gene call. Sequences were obtained from PBMCs. The nucleotide sequence is TGCGCCAGCAGCTTAGATGGGATCTCCTACAATGAGCAGTTCTTC. Translation gives CASSLDGISYNEQFF.